This entry features one T cell receptor beta chain sequence. Antigen unknown. The sample belongs to a study of brain T cells in children with intractable seizures. The sequenced cases were selected for having the highest brain T cell transcript signatures. Before surgery, patients took at least one anti-epileptic drug. The study's findings and limits: Only CDR3 sequence similarity suggested viral specificity, without known HCMV serostatus. Clones missing pre-surgery may reflect undersampling of that blood sample.

Generated by immunoSEQ multiplex PCR, the TCRdb table keeps only in-frame clones and is missing some. The table lists 110,000 or so clones, roughly 94% of them singletons. The source was peripheral blood, collected at surgery. This receptor was taken from a boy younger than two with hemimegalencephaly and intractable seizures.

CDR3: CASSLGQGSVAFF. The CDR3 DNA follows: TGTGCCAGCAGCTTAGGGCAGGGGAGTGTAGCTTTCTTT. This chain uses TRBV7-9 with TRBJ1-1; D is perhaps TRBD1 (6 bases). Trimming removed 1 base from V and 10 bases from J, with 13 bases in between. Germline lookup yields CDR1 SEHNR and CDR2 FQNEAQ (reference sequence). The CDR3 consists of 13 residues.